This T cell receptor beta chain was documented in a study of T cell responses to AZD1222 COVID-19 vaccine. Study-wide results and caveats: Females made up more of the donors, who were largely white British, and clonal diversity may have come out too low. In the spike-specific TCR repertoire, nearly half reportedly target unmutated variant regions. AZD1222 recipients seropositive at baseline numbered only five to seven.

The repertoire was sequenced with immunoSEQ multiplex PCR; TCRdb's copy has only in-frame clones and lacks some. Here the sample spans 100,000 to 150,000 clones, around 85% being singletons. The CDR3 consists of 14 residues. Recipients boosted at about 4 weeks or about 12 weeks are pooled. This clone was counted only a few times. Its antigen is undetermined. This chain uses TRBV21-1 with TRBJ1-6. TRBV21-1 is a listed pseudogene. The receptor was derived from an adult who received the AZD1222 COVID-19 vaccine. The specimen comprised peripheral blood, sampled 28 days after the second AZD1222 dose. CDR3 residues: CASSPSTSNSPLHF. The DNA for the CDR3 is TGTGCCAGCAGCCCCTCGACCTCGAATTCACCCCTCCACTTT.